The source of this TCR beta chain is a study of T cells in women clearing cervical HPV infection. Study as a whole: No precancer developed; the control's incident HPV16 infection cleared within 12 months. HLA type stays a possible confounder, typing being limited.

As to this clone: Its antigen is currently unknown. The read stops 3 residues short of the end of the CDR3; the missing end is completed from the germline J gene.

General study results and limits: Richness differences could reflect unmeasured T-cell content per sample. TRBV6-7 relative abundance averaged approximately 0.1% in cases and under 0.2% in controls.

TCRdb's copy holds only in-frame clones and misses some; the assay was immunoSEQ multiplex PCR. The sample table sets out about 36,000 clones. CDR1 and CDR2 from the germline V gene are SNHLY and FYNNEI. This CDR3 is 12 amino acids long. The material sequenced was blood buffy coat. This clonotype was sampled from a woman between 18 and 70 years old with a cervical HPV16 infection that either progressed to CIN3+ or cleared (not recorded which). The V call is TRBV2, the J call TRBJ2-4, with D perhaps TRBD1 (5 bases). CDR3 bases read: TGTGCCAGCTCGGGCAGGGCCTATGGT. Protein sequence: CASSGRAYG. The full CDR3 protein reads CASSGRAYGQYF.